This TCR beta chain emerged from a study of T cells after yellow fever vaccination. Study-wide results and caveats: CD4 and CD8 compartments shared a small share of clonotypes, likely from convergent recombination. In post-booster samples, most primary-vaccination clones reappeared (approximately 95% CD4, 88% CD8).

Of note for this clonotype: What it binds is unknown.

Germline V gives CDR1 MNHEY, CDR2 SVGAGI. Trimming at V came to 2 bases and at J to 6 bases, leaving 6 bases not matched to a gene. The CDR3 extends over 14 amino acids. A process of 5'RACE template switching, which added a universal primer site and UMIs, was used to make TCR cDNA. TCRdb itself ran the 5' RACE reads through MiXCR, one entry per CDR3 protein. The table has some 500,000 distinct CDR3 sequences, roughly 14% seen once; the top ten hold roughly 13%. The gene calls are TRBV6-5 and TRBJ2-7, with 8 positions matching TRBD1. Sequences were derived from PBMCs, sampled on the day of the yellow fever booster vaccination. The TCR comes from a man under 40 who received the YFV17D yellow fever vaccine. The chain's CDR3 is CASSYPGQGGEQYF. In DNA, the CDR3 is TGTGCCAGCAGTTACCCTGGACAGGGTGGCGAGCAGTACTTC.